These 7 T cell receptor beta chains came from one sample sequenced in a study of cytomegalovirus exposure and HLA in healthy donors. Primers: 60 Vbeta forward and 13 Jbeta reverse. Clones were read by immunoSEQ multiplex PCR, and TCRdb kept only the in-frame ones, dropping some. The sample has approximately 280,000 clones, roughly 90% seen once. The material sequenced was PBMCs. These receptors were obtained from a young woman in good health and CMV-seronegative.

The chain joins TRBV9 to TRBJ1-3; tentatively, D is TRBD1 (5 bases). The CDR3 sequence is 18 residues long. Trimming stripped 0 bases from V and 0 bases from J, with 16 bases between. Germline V CDR1 and CDR2: SGDLS, YYNGEE. This CDR3 is CASSVVSTGSHSGNTIYF. In DNA, the CDR3 is TGTGCCAGCAGCGTAGTTAGTACAGGCTCTCACTCTGGAAACACCATATATTTT.

CDR3 coding DNA: TGTGCCAGCAGTGATCAACAGCCCTACGAGCAGTACTTC. Its translation is CASSDQQPYEQYF. This chain uses TRBV6-1 with TRBJ2-7; no definite D call. Germline V lookup: CDR1 MNHNS, CDR2 SASEGT. The CDR3 loop spans 13 amino acids. The ends were cut back, 3 bases at V and 2 bases at J, with 8 bases in the middle.

Details on this clone: Germline is not matched at one junction end, which may reflect a read error. The CDR3 protein is CASSLGTGGGNYGYAF. The CDR3 nucleotides are TGTGCCAGCAGCTTGGGGACAGGGGGCGGGAACTATGGCTACGCCTTC. The chain links TRBV7-9 to TRBJ1-2; 12 positions agree with TRBD1. CDR1 and CDR2 (germline): SEHNR, FQNEAQ (reference sequence). The CDR3 runs to 16 residues.

The gene calls are TRBV4-2 and TRBJ2-1, with 9 bases matching TRBD2. Germline lookup yields CDR1 LGHNA and CDR2 YNFKEQ. Trimming cost V 0 bases and J 8 bases; bases outside gene matches: 8. The CDR3 is 16 amino acids. DNA for the CDR3: TGTGCCAGCAGCCAAGAAGAAGGCGGGGGGGCTGATGAGCAGTTCTTC. Protein sequence: CASSQEEGGGADEQFF.

This chain joins TRBV2 and TRBJ2-7; TRBD2 aligns across 12 bases. Germline CDR1 reads SNHLY; CDR2 reads FYNNEI. The CDR3 covers 16 residues. The trim removed 2 bases at V and 3 bases at J, leaving 5 bases unmatched. CDR3 DNA sequence: TGTGCCAGCAGTGAAATAGGACTAGCGGGGAGCTACGAGCAGTACTTC. Encoded protein: CASSEIGLAGSYEQYF.

The chain joins TRBV9 to TRBJ1-2; 9 bases match TRBD1. V dropped 0 bases and J dropped 0; count of bases not matched to a gene: 6. Germline V CDR1 and CDR2: SGDLS, YYNGEE. There are 17 residues in the CDR3. CDR3 region: CASSVARDRDPNYGYTF. The DNA for the CDR3 is TGTGCCAGCAGCGTAGCTCGGGACAGGGATCCTAACTATGGCTACACCTTC.

The genes are TRBV27 and TRBJ2-3; D not certain. The CDR3 spans 14 residues. V lost 3 bases and J lost 1, with 8 bases in between. Germline CDR1 is MNHEY and CDR2 is SMNVEV (reference sequence). The CDR3 region is CASSFVGGTDTQYF. Written as DNA, the CDR3 is TGTGCCAGCAGTTTTGTCGGAGGCACAGATACGCAGTATTTT.